Listed below are T cell receptor beta chains from one sample, sequenced in a study of graft-versus-host responses after intestinal transplantation. TCRdb's copy holds only in-frame clones and misses some; the assay was immunoSEQ multiplex PCR. Of tens of thousands of clones listed, around 76% are singletons. Their antigens are not known. The material was unstimulated CD4+ T cells sorted from spleen or lymph node cells, obtained before intestinal transplant. These receptors all come from a human donor who received an intestinal transplant. Each CDR3 is given with its conserved first and last residue. D genes are given only for firm matches. Clone size appears in some rows only: once, few, many, or a class for an expanded clone.

J,D,V,size,CDR3,DNA
TRBJ1-5,.,TRBV6-5,.,CASSYSRGNQPQHF,TGTGCCAGCAGTTACTCGAGGGGCAATCAGCCCCAGCATTTT
TRBJ2-5,.,TRBV5-6,.,CASSFPGQETQYF,TGTGCCAGCAGTTTCCCCGGTCAAGAGACCCAGTACTTC
TRBJ2-3,TRBD2,TRBV27,few,CASSYLAGELQDTQYF,TGTGCCAGCAGTTACCTAGCGGGAGAATTACAAGATACGCAGTATTTT
TRBJ2-7,.,TRBV10-3,.,CAISEAGGQRGPYEQYF,TGTGCCATCAGTGAGGCCGGGGGACAGAGGGGCCCCTACGAGCAGTACTTC
TRBJ1-2,.,TRBV5-6,.,CASSLALDSQPNYGYTF,TGTGCCAGCAGCTTGGCCCTGGACAGTCAACCCAACTATGGCTACACCTTC
TRBJ2-1,.,TRBV7-9,.,CASSLGRSRVNEQFF,TGTGCCAGCAGCTTAGGACGCTCTAGAGTCAATGAGCAGTTCTTC
TRBJ2-1,TRBD1,TRBV6-5,.,CASSYGTGGYEQFF,TGTGCCAGCAGTTACGGGACAGGGGGCTATGAGCAGTTCTTC
TRBJ2-1,.,TRBV11-2,.,CASSLDGGSGAEQFF,TGTGCCAGCAGCTTAGATGGGGGTTCCGGTGCAGAGCAGTTCTTC
TRBJ2-7,.,TRBV14,once,CASSRRLVSSYEQYF,TGTGCCAGCAGCCGAAGACTAGTCAGCTCCTACGAGCAGTACTTC
TRBJ2-5,.,TRBV7-2,.,CASSLQGFQETQYF,TGTGCCAGCAGCTTACAGGGGTTCCAAGAGACCCAGTACTTC
TRBJ2-7,.,TRBV5-8,.,CASSLGWPMNYEQYF,TGTGCCAGCAGCTTGGGTTGGCCAATGAACTACGAGCAGTACTTC
TRBJ2-3,.,TRBV5-1,.,CASSLSTDTQYF,TGCGCCAGCAGCCTTAGCACAGATACGCAGTATTTT
TRBJ2-7,TRBD1,TRBV20-1,.,CSATGYYEQYF,TGCAGTGCGACAGGGTACTACGAGCAGTACTTC
TRBJ1-2,.,TRBV10-3,.,CAISVRAGANYGYTF,TGTGCCATCAGTGTTAGGGCGGGTGCTAACTATGGCTACACCTTC
TRBJ1-1,.,TRBV11-2,.,CASSRDGQKNTEAFF,TGTGCCAGCAGCCGGGACGGACAAAAGAACACTGAAGCTTTCTTT
TRBJ2-5,TRBD2,TRBV2,once,CASSATSGAGETQYF,TGTGCCAGCAGCGCGACTAGCGGGGCAGGAGAGACCCAGTACTTC
TRBJ1-2,.,TRBV6-5,.,CASNSPGRGFYGYTF,TGTGCCAGCAACTCCCCCGGTCGGGGTTTCTATGGCTACACCTTC
TRBJ2-5,.,TRBV28,.,CATMVGGLETQYF,TGTGCCACCATGGTGGGGGGGCTAGAGACCCAGTACTTC
TRBJ2-1,TRBD2,TRBV4-2,.,CASSQDTSGAYNEQFF,TGTGCCAGCAGCCAAGATACTAGCGGGGCCTACAATGAGCAGTTCTTC
TRBJ1-1,.,TRBV7-3,.,CASSLSVEPNTEAFF,TGTGCCAGCAGCTTAAGTGTAGAACCGAACACTGAAGCTTTCTTT
TRBJ1-6,.,TRBV2,few,CASRVVRTHNSPLHF,TGTGCCAGCAGAGTAGTGCGGACCCATAATTCACCCCTCCACTTT
TRBJ1-2,.,TRBV5-1,once,CASSFGGLRGYTF,TGCGCCAGCAGCTTCGGAGGGTTGAGGGGCTACACCTTC
TRBJ2-1,.,TRBV7-9,.,CASSLTSWAGEQFF,TGTGCCAGCAGCCTGACTAGTTGGGCAGGTGAGCAGTTCTTC
TRBJ2-2,.,TRBV7-9,.,CASSLATNTGELFF,TGTGCCAGCAGCTTAGCCACGAACACCGGGGAGCTGTTTTTT
TRBJ2-4,.,TRBV29-1,.,CSVAGRPLAKNIQYF,TGCAGCGTTGCTGGTCGGCCCTTAGCCAAAAACATTCAGTACTTC
TRBJ2-1,TRBD2,TRBV5-1,once,CASRLAEDNEQFF,TGCGCCAGCCGACTAGCGGAGGACAATGAGCAGTTCTTC
TRBJ2-7,TRBD1,TRBV29-1,.,CSVAGGRYEQYF,TGCAGCGTTGCAGGGGGCCGGTACGAGCAGTACTTC
TRBJ2-1,.,TRBV6-5,once,CASWETGLSYNEQFF,TGTGCCAGCTGGGAAACAGGGCTCTCCTACAATGAGCAGTTCTTC
TRBJ2-5,.,TRBV10-1,.,CASSEDGIGETQYF,TGCGCCAGCAGTGAGGACGGGATTGGAGAGACCCAGTACTTC
TRBJ1-1,.,TRBV7-9,.,CASSRFTGNTEAFF,TGTGCCAGCAGCAGATTCACAGGGAACACTGAAGCTTTCTTT
TRBJ2-2,.,TRBV19,.,CASSIGVRTTNTGELFF,TGTGCCAGTAGTATCGGTGTGAGGACAACGAACACCGGGGAGCTGTTTTTT
TRBJ2-3,.,TRBV19,.,CASSISDTQYF,TGTGCCAGTAGTATCTCAGATACGCAGTATTTT
TRBJ2-7,.,TRBV5-8,.,CASTRNFPSYEQYF,TGTGCCAGCACCAGGAACTTCCCGTCCTACGAGCAGTACTTC
TRBJ1-5,.,TRBV6-5,once,CASSYEAGYQPQHF,TGTGCCAGCAGTTACGAGGCAGGGTATCAGCCCCAGCATTTT
TRBJ1-2,.,TRBV27,.,CASSIHPVDGYTF,TGTGCCAGCAGTATCCATCCGGTGGATGGCTACACCTTC
TRBJ2-5,.,TRBV5-4,.,CASSLVGDPKKTQYF,TGTGCCAGCAGCTTGGTAGGGGATCCTAAAAAGACCCAGTACTTC
TRBJ1-5,TRBD1,TRBV6-1,few,CASRGTGRGQPQHF,TGTGCCAGCAGAGGGACAGGTAGGGGTCAGCCCCAGCATTTT
TRBJ2-1,.,TRBV5-1,.,CASRFGGGYEQFF,TGCGCCAGCAGATTTGGAGGAGGATATGAGCAGTTCTTC
TRBJ2-7,.,TRBV7-2,.,CASSLTGAVYEQYF,TGTGCCAGCAGCCTTACGGGCGCCGTATACGAGCAGTACTTC
TRBJ2-7,TRBD1,TRBV6-1,.,CASSPSRDRVREQYF,TGTGCCAGCAGCCCCTCCCGGGACAGGGTGAGAGAGCAGTACTTC
TRBJ2-4,.,TRBV6-1,.,CASSFSDKNIQYF,TGTGCCAGCTCCTTTTCAGACAAAAACATTCAGTACTTC
TRBJ2-1,TRBD2,TRBV7-6,.,CASSLYLAGGYNEQFF,TGTGCCAGCAGCTTATACCTAGCGGGGGGGTACAATGAGCAGTTCTTC
TRBJ2-7,.,TRBV7-8,.,CASSLEGQSYEQYF,TGTGCCAGCAGCTTAGAGGGCCAGTCCTACGAGCAGTACTTC
TRBJ2-1,.,TRBV2,.,CASSEGLNNEQFF,TGTGCCAGCAGTGAAGGCCTGAACAATGAGCAGTTCTTC